These T cell receptor beta chains were read from a single sample in a study of radiotherapy plus CTLA-4 blockade in lung cancer. Method: immunoSEQ multiplex PCR; TCRdb's copy keeps in-frame clones and lacks some. The data contain about 45,000 clones, 73% of them singletons. The sample here was peripheral blood, taken from a patient treated with radiotherapy plus ipilimumab. The origin of the receptors is a human donor with non-small cell lung cancer who had a complete response to radiotherapy plus ipilimumab. CDR3s include the opening cysteine and the closing phenylalanine or tryptophan. D genes are given only for firm matches. The size field is filled for only some rows; it gives once, few, many or a size class.

v_gene: TRBV19
j_gene: TRBJ2-1
abundance: NA
d_gene: NA
CDR3aa: CASSPDRTSLGGEQFF
CDR3nt: TGTGCCAGTAGTCCGGACAGGACTAGCTTGGGAGGTGAGCAGTTCTTC

v_gene: TRBV11-2
j_gene: TRBJ2-7
abundance: NA
d_gene: NA
CDR3aa: CASSETGSSYEQYF
CDR3nt: TGTGCCAGCAGCGAAACAGGGAGCTCCTACGAGCAGTACTTC

v_gene: TRBV19
j_gene: TRBJ2-5
abundance: once
d_gene: NA
CDR3aa: CASSIGREETQYF
CDR3nt: TGTGCCAGTAGTATTGGGCGGGAAGAGACCCAGTACTTC

v_gene: TRBV30
j_gene: TRBJ2-7
abundance: NA
d_gene: TRBD1
CDR3aa: CAWRGQVGISEQYF
CDR3nt: TGTGCCTGGAGGGGACAGGTGGGAATAAGCGAGCAGTACTTC

v_gene: TRBV7-8
j_gene: TRBJ1-2
abundance: NA
d_gene: NA
CDR3aa: CASSPRDTSNYGYTF
CDR3nt: TGTGCCAGCAGCCCCCGGGACACCTCCAACTATGGCTACACCTTC

v_gene: TRBV5-1
j_gene: TRBJ2-2
abundance: NA
d_gene: TRBD2
CDR3aa: CASSGTSGSVTGELFF
CDR3nt: TGCGCCAGCAGCGGGACAAGCGGGAGCGTGACCGGGGAGCTGTTTTTT

v_gene: TRBV2
j_gene: TRBJ1-2
abundance: once
d_gene: NA
CDR3aa: CASSGQGMIGYTF
CDR3nt: TGTGCCAGCAGTGGCCAGGGTATGATTGGCTACACCTTC

v_gene: TRBV6-1
j_gene: TRBJ2-5
abundance: NA
d_gene: TRBD1
CDR3aa: CASSPGTGGRETQYF
CDR3nt: TGTGCCAGCAGCCCCGGGACAGGGGGCAGAGAGACCCAGTACTTC

v_gene: TRBV2
j_gene: TRBJ1-5
abundance: NA
d_gene: NA
CDR3aa: CASRSGDTGNQPQHF
CDR3nt: TGTGCCAGCAGATCAGGGGACACAGGCAATCAGCCCCAGCATTTT

v_gene: TRBV29-1
j_gene: TRBJ2-1
abundance: NA
d_gene: TRBD2
CDR3aa: CSAIAGGPYNEQFF
CDR3nt: TGCAGCGCTATAGCGGGAGGGCCATACAATGAGCAGTTCTTC

v_gene: TRBV9
j_gene: TRBJ2-5
abundance: NA
d_gene: TRBD2
CDR3aa: CASSFSGSETQYF
CDR3nt: TGTGCCAGCAGCTTTAGCGGGAGCGAGACCCAGTACTTC

v_gene: TRBV6-1
j_gene: TRBJ1-2
abundance: NA
d_gene: NA
CDR3aa: CASGQRGNYYGYTF
CDR3nt: TGTGCCAGCGGCCAAAGGGGGAACTACTATGGCTACACCTTC

v_gene: TRBV7-2
j_gene: TRBJ1-4
abundance: NA
d_gene: TRBD1
CDR3aa: CASSYRQGIEKLFF
CDR3nt: TGTGCCAGCAGCTACCGACAGGGAATTGAAAAACTGTTTTTT

v_gene: TRBV7-9
j_gene: TRBJ1-1
abundance: NA
d_gene: NA
CDR3aa: CASSPSGQHTEAFF
CDR3nt: TGTGCCAGCAGCCCGAGCGGACAGCACACTGAAGCTTTCTTT

v_gene: TRBV4-3
j_gene: TRBJ2-7
abundance: NA
d_gene: TRBD2
CDR3aa: CASSQDKGGTAYEQYF
CDR3nt: TGCGCCAGCAGCCAAGATAAGGGAGGGACCGCCTACGAGCAGTACTTC

v_gene: TRBV9
j_gene: TRBJ1-3
abundance: NA
d_gene: NA
CDR3aa: CASSVEEYGNTIYF
CDR3nt: TGTGCCAGCAGCGTAGAAGAGTACGGAAACACCATATATTTT

v_gene: TRBV30
j_gene: TRBJ2-7
abundance: NA
d_gene: NA
CDR3aa: CAWSVPPDEQYF
CDR3nt: TGTGCCTGGAGTGTTCCCCCCGACGAGCAGTACTTC

v_gene: TRBV7-9
j_gene: TRBJ1-2
abundance: few
d_gene: TRBD1
CDR3aa: CASSLTGDHHGYTF
CDR3nt: TGTGCCAGCAGCTTGACAGGGGATCATCATGGCTACACCTTC

v_gene: TRBV18
j_gene: TRBJ2-1
abundance: few
d_gene: TRBD1
CDR3aa: CASSPPTYRDRSNEQFF
CDR3nt: TGTGCCAGCTCACCACCGACTTATCGGGACAGAAGCAATGAGCAGTTCTTC

v_gene: TRBV5-1
j_gene: TRBJ1-1
abundance: NA
d_gene: TRBD1
CDR3aa: CASSIGQGANLNTEAFF
CDR3nt: TGCGCCAGCAGCATTGGACAGGGGGCGAATCTGAACACTGAAGCTTTCTTT

v_gene: TRBV7-6
j_gene: TRBJ2-7
abundance: NA
d_gene: NA
CDR3aa: CASSFPLKSSEQYF
CDR3nt: TGTGCCAGCAGCTTCCCCCTCAAGAGCTCCGAGCAGTACTTC

v_gene: TRBV19
j_gene: TRBJ1-6
abundance: few
d_gene: TRBD1
CDR3aa: CASSARQGRSYNSPLHF
CDR3nt: TGTGCCAGTAGTGCCAGACAGGGAAGGTCCTATAATTCACCCCTCCACTTT

v_gene: TRBV6-5
j_gene: TRBJ2-3
abundance: NA
d_gene: TRBD2
CDR3aa: CASSAGGSAQYF
CDR3nt: TGTGCCAGCAGTGCGGGGGGTAGTGCGCAGTATTTT

v_gene: TRBV10-2
j_gene: TRBJ1-4
abundance: NA
d_gene: TRBD1
CDR3aa: CASRPGGTTTNEKLFF
CDR3nt: TGCGCCAGCCGCCCAGGGGGCACTACAACTAATGAAAAACTGTTTTTT

v_gene: TRBV7-2
j_gene: TRBJ2-7
abundance: NA
d_gene: TRBD2
CDR3aa: CASSVSGGISYEQYF
CDR3nt: TGTGCCAGCAGCGTCAGCGGGGGGATCTCCTACGAGCAGTACTTC

v_gene: TRBV19
j_gene: TRBJ2-7
abundance: NA
d_gene: TRBD2
CDR3aa: CASSMRASGTYEQYF
CDR3nt: TGTGCCAGTAGTATGCGGGCTAGCGGGACCTACGAGCAGTACTTC

v_gene: TRBV19
j_gene: TRBJ1-2
abundance: NA
d_gene: NA
CDR3aa: CASSTLGRNYGYTF
CDR3nt: TGTGCCAGTAGTACTTTGGGGCGCAACTATGGCTACACCTTC

v_gene: TRBV5-6
j_gene: TRBJ1-1
abundance: NA
d_gene: NA
CDR3aa: CASSRVGGRTTEAFF
CDR3nt: TGTGCCAGCAGCCGGGTTGGAGGGCGAACCACTGAAGCTTTCTTT

v_gene: TRBV28
j_gene: TRBJ1-5
abundance: NA
d_gene: TRBD1
CDR3aa: CASTWTGRNQPQHF
CDR3nt: TGTGCCAGCACCTGGACAGGACGAAATCAGCCCCAGCATTTT

v_gene: TRBV7-2
j_gene: TRBJ2-1
abundance: NA
d_gene: TRBD1
CDR3aa: CASSLQGQAYNEQFF
CDR3nt: TGTGCCAGCAGCTTACAGGGACAGGCCTACAATGAGCAGTTCTTC

v_gene: TRBV19
j_gene: TRBJ2-3
abundance: few
d_gene: TRBD2
CDR3aa: CASSIQRTSGRTDTQYF
CDR3nt: TGTGCCAGTAGTATTCAGCGGACTAGCGGCAGGACAGATACGCAGTATTTT

v_gene: TRBV6-1
j_gene: TRBJ2-2
abundance: few
d_gene: TRBD1
CDR3aa: CLTGFLAGELFF
CDR3nt: TGTCTGACAGGGTTTTTGGCCGGGGAGCTGTTTTTT

v_gene: TRBV5-1
j_gene: TRBJ2-1
abundance: NA
d_gene: NA
CDR3aa: CASSLGQGGGYEQFF
CDR3nt: TGCGCCAGCAGCTTGGGCCAGGGAGGGGGTTATGAGCAGTTCTTC

v_gene: TRBV6-6
j_gene: TRBJ2-2
abundance: NA
d_gene: NA
CDR3aa: CASTSYTGELFF
CDR3nt: TGTGCCAGTACTAGCTACACCGGGGAGCTGTTTTTT

v_gene: TRBV2
j_gene: TRBJ2-7
abundance: few
d_gene: TRBD2
CDR3aa: CASTIGRVSYEQYF
CDR3nt: TGTGCCAGCACCATAGGGAGGGTCTCCTACGAGCAGTACTTC

v_gene: TRBV7-7
j_gene: TRBJ2-2
abundance: NA
d_gene: TRBD2
CDR3aa: CASSPRPGTSGGNRGELFF
CDR3nt: TGTGCTAGCAGCCCCCGTCCCGGGACTAGCGGAGGAAACAGGGGGGAGCTGTTTTTT

v_gene: TRBV2
j_gene: TRBJ2-3
abundance: NA
d_gene: NA
CDR3aa: CASNVWQVGDTQYF
CDR3nt: TGTGCCAGCAACGTGTGGCAGGTGGGAGATACGCAGTATTTT

v_gene: TRBV27
j_gene: TRBJ2-7
abundance: NA
d_gene: TRBD2
CDR3aa: CASSLGLAGYEQYF
CDR3nt: TGTGCCAGCAGTTTAGGACTAGCGGGCTACGAGCAGTACTTC

v_gene: TRBV5-6
j_gene: TRBJ2-5
abundance: NA
d_gene: TRBD2
CDR3aa: CASSLGSSGRATKTQYF
CDR3nt: TGTGCCAGCAGCTTGGGGAGTAGCGGGAGGGCCACGAAGACCCAGTACTTC

v_gene: TRBV9
j_gene: TRBJ2-1
abundance: few
d_gene: NA
CDR3aa: CASSPGGLTYNEQFF
CDR3nt: TGTGCCAGCAGCCCCGGGGGACTCACCTACAATGAGCAGTTCTTC

v_gene: TRBV5-1
j_gene: TRBJ1-3
abundance: few
d_gene: TRBD1
CDR3aa: CASSSGTGVGNTIYF
CDR3nt: TGCGCCAGCAGCTCGGGGACAGGGGTCGGAAACACCATATATTTT

v_gene: TRBV11-2
j_gene: TRBJ2-7
abundance: NA
d_gene: NA
CDR3aa: CASIGAVTYEQYF
CDR3nt: TGTGCCAGCATCGGAGCTGTAACCTACGAGCAGTACTTC

v_gene: TRBV15
j_gene: TRBJ2-4
abundance: NA
d_gene: NA
CDR3aa: CATSTLLGGARGNIQYF
CDR3nt: TGTGCCACCAGCACGTTACTAGGGGGGGCTAGGGGAAACATTCAGTACTTC

v_gene: TRBV19
j_gene: TRBJ1-2
abundance: NA
d_gene: TRBD1
CDR3aa: CASSWTGNVYTF
CDR3nt: TGTGCCAGTAGTTGGACAGGAAATGTCTACACCTTC

v_gene: TRBV6-5
j_gene: TRBJ2-2
abundance: NA
d_gene: NA
CDR3aa: CASSDRNTGELFF
CDR3nt: TGTGCCAGCAGTGACAGAAACACCGGGGAGCTGTTTTTT

v_gene: TRBV18
j_gene: TRBJ2-6
abundance: NA
d_gene: TRBD1
CDR3aa: CASSPDSTGVYGANVLTF
CDR3nt: TGTGCCAGCTCACCGGATTCGACAGGGGTGTATGGGGCCAACGTCCTGACTTTC

v_gene: TRBV2
j_gene: TRBJ2-5
abundance: NA
d_gene: NA
CDR3aa: CASTRFAANQETQYF
CDR3nt: TGTGCCAGCACTCGCTTTGCGGCGAACCAAGAGACCCAGTACTTC

v_gene: TRBV6-5
j_gene: TRBJ2-7
abundance: NA
d_gene: NA
CDR3aa: CASSYREVTYEQYF
CDR3nt: TGTGCCAGCAGTTACCGGGAAGTTACCTACGAGCAGTACTTC

v_gene: TRBV6-5
j_gene: TRBJ2-7
abundance: NA
d_gene: NA
CDR3aa: CASSFLGRTYEQYF
CDR3nt: TGTGCCAGCAGTTTTCTAGGGAGAACCTACGAGCAGTACTTC

v_gene: TRBV20-1
j_gene: TRBJ2-7
abundance: NA
d_gene: NA
CDR3aa: CSSRPEIEQYF
CDR3nt: TGCAGTTCGCGGCCGGAAATCGAGCAGTACTTC

v_gene: TRBV9
j_gene: TRBJ2-2
abundance: NA
d_gene: NA
CDR3aa: CASSPKAGTSNTGELFF
CDR3nt: TGTGCCAGCAGCCCCAAAGCCGGGACTTCAAACACCGGGGAGCTGTTTTTT

v_gene: TRBV6-5
j_gene: TRBJ2-7
abundance: NA
d_gene: TRBD2
CDR3aa: CASSYSGTSGMYEQYF
CDR3nt: TGTGCCAGCAGTTACTCCGGGACTAGCGGGATGTACGAGCAGTACTTC

v_gene: TRBV6-5
j_gene: TRBJ2-1
abundance: NA
d_gene: NA
CDR3aa: CASSYPGEQFF
CDR3nt: TGTGCCAGCAGTTACCCCGGTGAGCAGTTCTTC